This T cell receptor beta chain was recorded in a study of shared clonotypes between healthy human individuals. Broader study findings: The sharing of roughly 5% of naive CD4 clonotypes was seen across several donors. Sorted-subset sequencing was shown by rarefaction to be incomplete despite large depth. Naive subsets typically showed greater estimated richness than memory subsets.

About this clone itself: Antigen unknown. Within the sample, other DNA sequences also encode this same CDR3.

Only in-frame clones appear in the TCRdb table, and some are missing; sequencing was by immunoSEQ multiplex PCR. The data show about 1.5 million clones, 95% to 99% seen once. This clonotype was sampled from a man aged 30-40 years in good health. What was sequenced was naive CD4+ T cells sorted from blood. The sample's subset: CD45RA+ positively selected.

The chain's CDR3 is CASSISTTGEQYF. DNA of the CDR3: TGTGCCAGTAGTATCTCAACAACGGGCGAGCAGTACTTC. The chain is built from TRBV19 and TRBJ2-7; no definite D call. Between the trimmed V and J ends, which lost 3 bases and 6 bases, there was a span of 12 bases. Germline lookup yields CDR1 LNHDA and CDR2 SQIVND (reference sequence). CDR3 length: 13 residues. Full variable domain (missing parts from reference TRBV19 and TRBJ2-7): DGGITQSPKYLFRKEGQNVTLSCEQNLNHDAMYWYRQDPGQGLRLIYYSQIVNDFQKGDIAEGYSVSREKKESFPLTVTSAQKNPTAFYLCASSISTTGEQYFGPGTRLTVT.